This T cell receptor beta chain was captured by sequencing in a study of blood T cells in healthy people across ages. V lost 5 bases and J 12 bases, leaving 23 bases between the germline ends. Germline V lookup: CDR1 SGHTA, CDR2 FQGNSA. The CDR3 loop spans 14 amino acids. Study results and caveats: The donors' CMV status was not determined, possibly confounding changes in expanded clonotypes.

This clonotype was detected ten times or more. The antigen remains undetermined. The use of a sample-barcoded 5' primer and a J-beta primer mix characterized a second PCR of roughly 7 to 11 cycles. TCRdb used MiXCR to reprocess the 5' RACE reads, holding one entry per CDR3 protein. The repertoire holds around 1.7 million distinct CDR3 sequences, with approximately 30% as singletons. The receptor comes from a woman younger than 45 in good health. The rearrangement links TRBV7-2 to TRBJ2-7, with D tentatively TRBD1 or TRBD2 (7 bases each). The sequencing sample was made of blood. In nucleotides, the CDR3 is TGTGCCAGCAGCCCAGGGGGGGGCGGATCCAATCCGTACTTC. It is translated as CASSPGGGGSNPYF.